The clone carrying this T cell receptor beta chain has a count of ten or more. The antigen is unknown. The source of the sample is a study of T cells in Graves' hyperthyroidism and ophthalmopathy. At the level of the study: The authors collected peripheral blood at initial diagnosis, before any treatment.

What was amplified from RNA transcripts were TCR beta CDR3 regions. The TCR CDR3 was amplified in a first-round RT-PCR using the HTBI primer set. MiXCR, run by TCRdb on the multiplex PCR reads, gives a single entry per CDR3 protein. Here the sample spans around 350,000 distinct CDR3 sequences, under 20% being singletons. Findings of the study overall: In blood, most of the thyroid clonotypes expanded above 0.001 were also present. The model foresaw ophthalmopathy a median roughly 6.5 months prior to onset.

Looked up from germline, CDR1 is MNHNS and CDR2 is SASEGT. V lost 3 bases and J lost 3, with 3 bases in between. The CDR3 has 11 residues. This chain links TRBV6-1 with TRBJ2-7; D remains ambiguous. The TCR originated in a woman aged 18-30 years with Graves' hyperthyroidism. Sequencing was performed on blood. CDR3 bases: TGTGCCAGCAGTGACAACTACGAGCAGTACTTC. It translates to CASSDNYEQYF.